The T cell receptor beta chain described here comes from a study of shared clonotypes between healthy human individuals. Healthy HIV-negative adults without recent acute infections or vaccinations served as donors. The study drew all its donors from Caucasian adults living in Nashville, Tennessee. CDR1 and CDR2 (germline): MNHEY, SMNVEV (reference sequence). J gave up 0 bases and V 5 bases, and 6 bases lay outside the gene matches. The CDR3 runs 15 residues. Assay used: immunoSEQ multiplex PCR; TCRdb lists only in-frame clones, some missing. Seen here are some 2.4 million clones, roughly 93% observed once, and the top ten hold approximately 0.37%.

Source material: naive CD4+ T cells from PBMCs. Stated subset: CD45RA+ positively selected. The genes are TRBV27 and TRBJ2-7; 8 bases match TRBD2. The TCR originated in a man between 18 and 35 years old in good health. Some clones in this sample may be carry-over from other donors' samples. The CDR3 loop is CASSAPGTSSYEQYF. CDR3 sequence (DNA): TGTGCCAGCAGTGCTCCCGGGACTAGCTCCTACGAGCAGTACTTC.